A single T cell receptor (beta chain) is shown here with its context. The target antigen is unknown. The data originate from a study of radiation and T cells in renal cell carcinoma. In the study overall: Nephrectomy followed 15 Gy stereotactic body radiation by 4 weeks.

Whole-study results and caveats: From baseline, blood top tumor clonotypes peaked at 2 weeks post-radiation. Baseline intratumoral clonotype presence is unknown without pretreatment biopsies.

Generated by immunoSEQ multiplex PCR, the TCRdb table keeps only in-frame clones and is missing some. The sample consists of about 130,000 clones, roughly 90% of them appearing once. The time point is: baseline pretreatment blood. The treatment is: 15 Gy SBRT to primary tumor, nephrectomy 4 weeks later. Radiation-treated patients gave blood at baseline, week 2 and week 4. Between the trimmed V and J ends, which lost 3 bases and 5 bases, there was a span of 10 bases. This CDR3 comprises 12 residues. The germline V gene has CDR1 SQVTM and CDR2 ANQGSEA. This chain joins TRBV29-1 and TRBJ1-2; D is possibly TRBD1 (5 bases). This TCR derives from a woman aged 50 to 60 with renal cell carcinoma. This specimen was blood, taken from a patient whose treatment included radiotherapy and nephrectomy. The DNA of the CDR3 is TGCAGCGTTGATCCAGGGCGGTATGGCTACACCTTC. Its translation: CSVDPGRYGYTF.